Detailed here is one T cell receptor beta chain. Its antigen is unknown. This sample is part of a study of cytomegalovirus exposure and HLA in healthy donors. Whole-study findings and limits: The classifier reportedly diagnosed cytomegalovirus status with high specificity and sensitivity.

The CDR3 length is 14 residues. Per the germline V gene, CDR1 is MNHEY and CDR2 is SVGAGI. Primers for the PCR totalled 60 Vbeta and 13 Jbeta. Generated by immunoSEQ multiplex PCR, the TCRdb table keeps only in-frame clones and is missing some. The data contain about 18,000 clones, 84% of them singletons. The TCR comes from a human donor in good health. The chain joins TRBV6-5 to TRBJ2-5; possibly TRBD1 for D (5 bases). Judging by the DNA end, TRBJ2-7 fits better; the J call may be wrong. Sequencing input: PBMCs. This CDR3 is CASRGTGFPYEQYF. In DNA, the CDR3 is TGTGCCAGCAGAGGTACAGGTTTTCCCTACGAGCAGTACTTC.